This is a list of T cell receptor beta chains from one sample in a study of PD-1 blockade in mismatch repair-deficient tumors. The table came from immunoSEQ multiplex PCR; TCRdb's copy has only in-frame clones and leaves some out. The sample lists 90,000 to 130,000 clones, 70% to 80% occurring once. The starting material was peripheral blood, obtained about 60 weeks after starting pembrolizumab. These receptors were collected from an adult with mismatch repair-deficient cancer. CDR3s include the opening cysteine and the closing phenylalanine or tryptophan. Expanded clones are given a class, and other clones once, few, many or no size at all.

abundance,j_gene,v_gene,CDR3aa
.,TRBJ1-2,TRBV5-3,CARSPDRNNYGYTF
.,TRBJ2-3,TRBV10-3,CAILREGNTDTQYF
few,TRBJ2-2,TRBV12-5,CASGLVLSANGELFF
.,TRBJ2-2,TRBV5-6,CASSFLGTGELFF
.,TRBJ2-7,TRBV4-1,CASSRVTDAYEQYF
few,TRBJ2-1,TRBV19,CASSRLAGEVRNEQFF
once,TRBJ1-2,TRBV29-1,CSVGGRGLRGYTF
.,TRBJ2-5,TRBV30,CAWSLGARETQYF
few,TRBJ2-1,TRBV7-9,CASSEHTGQQFF
.,TRBJ2-7,TRBV11-2,CASSSTPLGYEQYF
.,TRBJ1-2,TRBV11-2,CASSLAPGGTYGYTF
.,TRBJ1-1,TRBV7-3,CASSLMGDPNTEAFF
once,TRBJ1-1,TRBV5-6,CASSFRGWVEAFF
.,TRBJ2-7,TRBV6-5,CASSYSSGPGYEQYF
few,TRBJ2-1,TRBV6-6,CASSYGSGRYNEQFF
.,TRBJ2-7,TRBV19,CASSTLAASYEQYF
.,TRBJ2-7,TRBV29-1,CSVVGGTGLSSSYEQYF
.,TRBJ2-7,TRBV5-1,CASSLPGTGAYEQYF
.,TRBJ2-7,TRBV29-1,CSVVYTGDEQYF
few,TRBJ2-2,TRBV11-3,CASSLDSDGELFF
once,TRBJ2-6,TRBV19,CASSEGSGGVGANVLTF
.,TRBJ2-5,TRBV7-2,CASRRAFQETQYF
.,TRBJ2-7,TRBV7-9,CASRGVGQFSYEQYF
few,TRBJ1-2,TRBV19,CASSRQEANYGYTF
once,TRBJ2-4,TRBV28,CASRPHASFMGIQYF
.,TRBJ1-1,TRBV30,CAWSVSGKTEAFF
.,TRBJ2-5,TRBV7-2,CASSSASGRITETQYF
.,TRBJ2-1,TRBV27,CASSSGWGTSSYNEQFF
.,TRBJ2-5,TRBV28,CASSPDRGARYQETQYF
.,TRBJ2-2,TRBV5-1,CAVQMYTGELFF
.,TRBJ2-2,TRBV6-5,CASSLAGAVNTGELFF
once,TRBJ1-5,TRBV30,CASARADNQPQHF
.,TRBJ1-4,TRBV7-3,CASSSRDTATNEKLFF
.,TRBJ2-3,TRBV12-1,CAREEGGPTDTQYF
.,TRBJ2-7,TRBV7-2,CASSLGRAGPTYEQYF
.,TRBJ2-7,TRBV27,CASSLNGYEQYF
.,TRBJ1-1,TRBV19,CASSLGQVGTEAFF